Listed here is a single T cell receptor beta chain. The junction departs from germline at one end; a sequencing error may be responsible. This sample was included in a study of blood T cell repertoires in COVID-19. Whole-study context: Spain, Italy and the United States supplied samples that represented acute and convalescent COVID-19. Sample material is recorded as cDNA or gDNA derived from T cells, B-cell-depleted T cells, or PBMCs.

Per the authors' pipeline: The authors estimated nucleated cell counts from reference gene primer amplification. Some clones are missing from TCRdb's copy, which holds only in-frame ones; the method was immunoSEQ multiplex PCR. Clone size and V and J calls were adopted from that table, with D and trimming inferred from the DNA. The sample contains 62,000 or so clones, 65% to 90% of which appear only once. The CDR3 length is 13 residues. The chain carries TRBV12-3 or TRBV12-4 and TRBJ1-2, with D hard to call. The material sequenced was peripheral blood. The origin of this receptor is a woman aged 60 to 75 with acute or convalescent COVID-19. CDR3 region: CASSLRPNYGYTF. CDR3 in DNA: TGTGCCAGCAGTTTACGACCCAACTACGGCTACACCTTC.